A single sample is the source of the 24 T cell receptor beta chains below, sequenced in a study of control samples from healthy donors and cancer patients. Sequencing was performed with immunoSEQ multiplex PCR; in TCRdb, only in-frame clones are kept and a portion is missing. The sample yields 90,000 to 100,000 clones, 79% seen once. The sample was blood. The receptor source for this set is a woman aged 25 to 39 in good health.

This clone was seen once. One junction end does not reproduce the germline sequence, and a read error may be involved. Other DNA sequences of this sample code for an identical CDR3. The genes are TRBV30 and TRBJ1-3; D is perhaps TRBD1 (6 bases). Germline V gives CDR1 GTSNPN, CDR2 SVGIG (reference sequence). The CDR3 runs to 15 residues. This chain's CDR3 is CAWSRDTISGNTIYF. In DNA form, the CDR3 reads TGTGCCTGGAGTCGGGACACCATCTCTGGAAATACCATATATTTT. Drawing the rest from reference TRBV30 and TRBJ1-3, the complete variable domain is SQTIHQWPATLVQPVGSPLSLECTVEGTSNPNLYWYRQAAGRGLQLLFYSVGIGQISSEVPQNLSASRPQDRQFILSSKKLLLSDSGFYLCAWSRDTISGNTIYFGEGSWLTVV.

V gene TRBV7-3 combines with J gene TRBJ2-5, with TRBD1 identical over 8 bases. The CDR3 has 15 residues. Germline lookup yields CDR1 SGHTA and CDR2 FQGTGA. The junction had 10 bases not matched to a gene; V was cut back by 4 bases and J by 6 bases. CDR3 in DNA: TGTGCCAGCAGCTACACAGGGGGGCTAGTACAGACCCAGTACTTC. Protein sequence: CASSYTGGLVQTQYF.

The rearrangement joins TRBV30 to TRBJ2-3; 10 bases match TRBD2. The CDR3 consists of 17 residues. CDR1 and CDR2 from the germline V gene are GTSNPN and SVGIG (reference sequence). Losses at the gene ends were 1 base for V and 2 bases for J; bases not matched to a gene: 9. Written as DNA, the CDR3 is TGTGCCTGGAGTGAAGTCCAGCTAGCGGGGGACACAGATACGCAGTATTTT. The encoded protein is CAWSEVQLAGDTDTQYF.

Here the CDR3 DNA reads TGCGCCAGCAGCTTGGATGTACAGTCCTACGAGCAGTACTTC. Translation gives CASSLDVQSYEQYF. The chain carries TRBV5-1 and TRBJ2-7; the D is unclear. The V and J ends lost 0 bases and 1 base respectively, with 8 bases between them. Germline V gene data show CDR1 as SGHRS and CDR2 as YFSETQ. CDR3 length: 14 amino acids.

This chain joins TRBV12-5 and TRBJ2-2, with D perhaps TRBD1 (6 bases). V was cut by 6 bases and J by 6 bases, with 11 bases left in between. This CDR3 is 13 amino acids long. CDR1 and CDR2 from the germline V gene are LGHNT and FRNRAP. The CDR3 DNA is TGTGCTAGTGGCCTAACAGGGTCCGGGGAGCTGTTTTTT. Translation: CASGLTGSGELFF.

This clone appeared once. This chain's CDR3 is CASGLDTGGGEQYF. The DNA for the CDR3 is TGTGCTAGTGGTTTAGATACAGGGGGCGGCGAGCAGTACTTC. The chain is built from TRBV12-5 and TRBJ2-7; 9 nucleotides match TRBD1. The V and J ends lost 3 bases and 6 bases, in that order; junction bases with no gene match: 6. Looked up from germline, CDR1 is LGHNT and CDR2 is FRNRAP. This CDR3 is built from 14 residues.

This clone showed up just a few times. The chain employs TRBV20-1 and TRBJ2-3, with 11 positions matching TRBD1. Trimming took 6 bases from V and 3 from J; bases not matched to a gene: 8. Per the germline V gene, CDR1 is DFQATT and CDR2 is SNEGSKA (reference sequence). The CDR3 loop spans 15 amino acids. The CDR3 protein is CSASPWDRGTDTQYF. The DNA for the CDR3 is TGCAGTGCCAGTCCCTGGGACAGGGGGACAGATACGCAGTATTTT.

With respect to this clone: The same CDR3 is also encoded by other DNA sequences in this sample. The rearrangement joins TRBV15 to TRBJ2-7, with 10 bases aligning to TRBD2. CDR1 LNHNV and CDR2 YYDKDF come from the germline V gene (reference sequence). The CDR3 spans 13 residues. The J segment lost 2 bases and the V segment lost 5 bases, leaving 0 bases of the junction unmatched. CDR3 nucleotides: TGTGCCACCAGCCTAGCGGGGGCCTACGAGCAGTACTTC. Protein: CATSLAGAYEQYF.

The sample holds a few counts of this clone. This chain connects TRBV5-5 to TRBJ2-3; 9 bases are shared with TRBD1. The V gene's germline CDR1 is SGHKS and CDR2 YYEKEE (reference sequence). This CDR3 is built from 15 residues. Trimming removed 4 bases from V and 2 bases from J; junction bases left unmatched: 5. The CDR3 nucleotides are TGTGCCAGCAGCGGCCGGGACAGGGTCACAGATACGCAGTATTTT. It specifies CASSGRDRVTDTQYF.

The rearrangement links TRBV12-5 to TRBJ2-1, with D tentatively TRBD2 (7 bases). This CDR3 spans 14 amino acids. Germline-derived CDR1 and CDR2 are LGHNT and FRNRAP. Trimming took 1 base from V and 13 from J, leaving 17 bases between them. Here the CDR3 reads CASGLDQAGGPQFF. CDR3 DNA sequence: TGTGCTAGTGGTTTGGACCAAGCCGGGGGGCCACAGTTCTTC.

This clone has a handful of counts. J is TRBJ1-2 and V is TRBV19; 7 bases align to TRBD1. CDR1 is LNHDA and CDR2 is SQIVND in the germline V gene (reference sequence). The CDR3 contains 14 residues. V was pared by 7 bases and J by 3 bases, with 8 bases of the junction left unmatched. The chain's CDR3 is CASKETGYHYGYTF. In nucleotides, the CDR3 is TGTGCCAGTAAGGAGACAGGGTACCACTATGGCTACACCTTC.

The chain carries TRBV9 and TRBJ1-1; a possible D gene is TRBD1 (6 bases). CDR1 is SGDLS, CDR2 YYNGEE, per germline. V shed 2 bases and J shed 0 bases, with 11 bases lying between them. The length of the CDR3 is 15 residues. The CDR3 region has the DNA TGTGCCAGCAGCGTCGGGAGGGACATGAACACTGAAGCTTTCTTT. This encodes CASSVGRDMNTEAFF.

V and J are TRBV19 and TRBJ1-2; possibly TRBD1 for D (5 bases). Trimming cost V 4 bases and J 5 bases, with 11 bases left between them. Germline CDR1 reads LNHDA; CDR2 reads SQIVND (reference sequence). The CDR3 contains 13 residues. The CDR3 sequence: CASSTRDGYGYTF. DNA of the CDR3: TGTGCCAGTAGTACCCGGGACGGATATGGCTACACCTTC.

This clone has just a few counts. This rearrangement joins TRBV5-6 to TRBJ2-7; unclear D gene. Per the germline V gene, CDR1 is SGHDT and CDR2 is YYEEEE. CDR3 length: 13 residues. V was trimmed by 2 bases and J by 5 bases, leaving 11 bases between them. The CDR3 sequence: CASSFFLADEQYF. In DNA, the CDR3 is TGTGCCAGCAGCTTTTTTTTGGCGGACGAGCAGTACTTC.

The chain recombines TRBV5-4 with TRBJ1-2, with no clear D. The CDR3 has 12 residues. V was shortened by 1 base and J by 4 bases, with 5 bases between the two germline ends. Germline lookup yields CDR1 SGHNT and CDR2 YYREEE (reference sequence). The CDR3 DNA reads as TGTGCCAGCAGCTTGAGAGGCTATGGCTACACCTTC. This gives the protein CASSLRGYGYTF.

V and J are TRBV7-2 and TRBJ2-7; TRBD1 might be the D (6 bases). CDR1 and CDR2 (germline): SGHTA, FQGNSA. CDR3 size: 13 residues. V was trimmed by 1 base and J by 4 bases, leaving 8 bases between them. CDR3 nucleotides: TGTGCCAGCAGCTTAGGGACAGCGTACGAGCAGTACTTC. Residues: CASSLGTAYEQYF.

A few counts support this clone. This chain uses TRBV19 with TRBJ1-5; D gene unclear. The V end was cut by 8 bases, the J end by 2 bases, with 16 bases between. CDR3 length equals 15 residues. Germline CDR1 and CDR2: LNHDA and SQIVND (reference sequence). The DNA of the CDR3 is TGTGCCAGTCACCCTCAAGGATTGCGCAATCAGCCCCAGCATTTT. It encodes CASHPQGLRNQPQHF.

V and J are TRBV3-1 (or the pseudogene TRBV3-2) and TRBJ1-3; 8 bases are shared with TRBD1. The CDR3 runs to 15 residues. Trimming cost V 1 base and J 4 bases; bases outside gene matches: 3. Germline lookup yields CDR1 LGHDT and CDR2 YNNKEL (reference sequence). CDR3 residues: CASSQGTGIGNTIYF. The DNA of the CDR3 is TGTGCCAGCAGCCAAGGGACAGGGATCGGAAACACCATATATTTT.

This clone was seen only once. The V gene is TRBV7-8, the J gene TRBJ2-1, with 11 bases matching TRBD2. CDR3 length equals 16 residues. Germline trimming cut 1 base from V and 4 bases from J; bases unmatched to any gene: 3. The germline gives CDR1 SGHVS, CDR2 FQNEAQ. The CDR3 bases are TGTGCCAGCAGCTTAGTCGGGACTAGCGGTTACAATGAGCAGTTCTTC. Protein sequence: CASSLVGTSGYNEQFF.

For the CDR3, the DNA is TGTGCCATCAGTGAGCGCGCAGGGGCTCTCAGCTCTGGGGCCAACGTCCTGACTTTC. Amino acids: CAISERAGALSSGANVLTF. This chain joins TRBV10-3 and TRBJ2-6; D is perhaps TRBD1 (6 bases). Trimming left V 2 bases short and J 0 bases short, with 17 bases between. There are 19 residues in the CDR3. From germline, CDR1 is ENHRY and CDR2 SYGVKD.

This clone came up a few times. V is TRBV6-5 and J is TRBJ1-5; D unresolved. The length of the CDR3 is 14 residues. The germline V and J ends were trimmed by 7 bases and 9 bases, with 19 bases remaining between them. Germline CDR1 and CDR2: MNHEY and SVGAGI. Here the CDR3 DNA reads TGTGCCAGCAAAAGTTCGAAGGAAAACGGGCCCCAGCATTTT. Its translation: CASKSSKENGPQHF.

The table lists this clone with a few counts. The chain combines TRBV6-6 with TRBJ2-7, with TRBD1 matching over 7 bases. Germline CDR1 and CDR2: MNHNY and SVGAGI (reference sequence). This CDR3 contains 15 residues. The ends lost 6 bases at V and 0 bases at J; junction bases unmatched: 8. CDR3 nucleotide sequence: TGTGCCAGCAGACGACAGGGCTGGAGCTCCTACGAGCAGTACTTC. This sequence encodes CASRRQGWSSYEQYF.

The CDR3 region is CASSYSFYGYTF. CDR3 DNA sequence: TGTGCCAGCAGTTACTCCTTCTATGGCTACACCTTC. The chain uses TRBV6-2 or TRBV6-3 and TRBJ1-2, with D hard to call. The V and J ends lost 0 bases and 4 bases respectively, with 3 bases between them. Per germline, CDR1 MNHEY and CDR2 SVGEGT. The CDR3 extends over 12 amino acids.

The chain recombines TRBV19 with TRBJ2-2; D is possibly TRBD2 (6 bases). V lost 8 bases and J lost 4, with 11 bases in between. CDR3 length equals 13 residues. The germline CDR1 and CDR2 sequences are LNHDA and SQIVND (reference sequence). The CDR3 here is CASRTGGTGELFF. The CDR3 nucleotides are TGTGCCAGTCGGACCGGGGGCACCGGGGAGCTGTTTTTT.